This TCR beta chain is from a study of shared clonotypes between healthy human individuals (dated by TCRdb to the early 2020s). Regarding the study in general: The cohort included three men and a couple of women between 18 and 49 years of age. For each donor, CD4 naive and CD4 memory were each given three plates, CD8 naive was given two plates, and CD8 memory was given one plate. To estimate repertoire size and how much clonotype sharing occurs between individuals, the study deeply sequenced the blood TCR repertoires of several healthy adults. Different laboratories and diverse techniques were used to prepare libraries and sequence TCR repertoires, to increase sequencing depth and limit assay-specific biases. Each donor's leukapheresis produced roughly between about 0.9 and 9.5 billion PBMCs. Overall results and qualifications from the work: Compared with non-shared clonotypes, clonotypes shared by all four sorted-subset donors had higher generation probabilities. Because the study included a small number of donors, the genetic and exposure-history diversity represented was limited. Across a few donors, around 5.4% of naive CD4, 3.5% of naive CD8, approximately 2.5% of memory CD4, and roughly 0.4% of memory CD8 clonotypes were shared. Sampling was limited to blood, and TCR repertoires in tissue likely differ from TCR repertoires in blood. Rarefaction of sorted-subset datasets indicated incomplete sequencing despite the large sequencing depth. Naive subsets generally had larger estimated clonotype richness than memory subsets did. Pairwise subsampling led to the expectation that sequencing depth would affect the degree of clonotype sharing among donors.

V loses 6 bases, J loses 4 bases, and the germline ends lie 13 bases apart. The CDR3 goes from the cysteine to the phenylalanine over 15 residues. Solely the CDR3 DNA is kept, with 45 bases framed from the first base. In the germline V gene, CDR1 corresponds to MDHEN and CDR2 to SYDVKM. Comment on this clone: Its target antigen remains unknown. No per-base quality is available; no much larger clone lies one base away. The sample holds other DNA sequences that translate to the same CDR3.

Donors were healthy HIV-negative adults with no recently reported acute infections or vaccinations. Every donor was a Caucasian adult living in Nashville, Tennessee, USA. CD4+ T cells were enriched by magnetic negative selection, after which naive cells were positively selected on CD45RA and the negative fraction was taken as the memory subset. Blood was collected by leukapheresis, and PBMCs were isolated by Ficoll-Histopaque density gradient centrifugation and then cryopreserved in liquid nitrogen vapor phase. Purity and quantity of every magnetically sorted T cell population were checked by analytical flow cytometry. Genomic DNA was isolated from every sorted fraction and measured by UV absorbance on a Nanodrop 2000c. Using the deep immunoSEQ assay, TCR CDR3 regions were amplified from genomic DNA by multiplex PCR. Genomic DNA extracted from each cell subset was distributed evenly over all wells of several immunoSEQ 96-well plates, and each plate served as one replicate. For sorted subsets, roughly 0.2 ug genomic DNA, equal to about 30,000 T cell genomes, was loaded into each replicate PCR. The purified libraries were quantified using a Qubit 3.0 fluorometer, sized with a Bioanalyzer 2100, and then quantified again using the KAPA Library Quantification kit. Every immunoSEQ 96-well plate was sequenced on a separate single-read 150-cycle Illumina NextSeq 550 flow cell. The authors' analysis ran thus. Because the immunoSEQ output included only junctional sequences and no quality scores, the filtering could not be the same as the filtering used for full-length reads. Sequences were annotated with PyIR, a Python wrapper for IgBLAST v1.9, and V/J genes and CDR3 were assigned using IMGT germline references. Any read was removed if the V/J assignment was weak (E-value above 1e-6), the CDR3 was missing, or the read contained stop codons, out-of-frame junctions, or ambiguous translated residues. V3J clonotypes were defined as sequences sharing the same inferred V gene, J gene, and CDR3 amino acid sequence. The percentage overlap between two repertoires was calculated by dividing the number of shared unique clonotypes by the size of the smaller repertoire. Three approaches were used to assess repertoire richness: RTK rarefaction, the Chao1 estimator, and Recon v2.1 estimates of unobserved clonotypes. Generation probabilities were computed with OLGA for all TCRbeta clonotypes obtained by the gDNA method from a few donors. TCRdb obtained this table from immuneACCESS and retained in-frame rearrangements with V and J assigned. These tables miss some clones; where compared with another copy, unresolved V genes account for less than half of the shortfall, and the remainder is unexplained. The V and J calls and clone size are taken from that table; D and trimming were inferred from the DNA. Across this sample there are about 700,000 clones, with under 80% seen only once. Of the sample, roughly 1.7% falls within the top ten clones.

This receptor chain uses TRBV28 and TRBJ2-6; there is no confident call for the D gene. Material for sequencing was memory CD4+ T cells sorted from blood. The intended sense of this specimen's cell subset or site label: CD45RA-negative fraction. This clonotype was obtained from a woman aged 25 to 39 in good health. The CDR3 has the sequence CASSLLGSGANVLTF. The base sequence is TGTGCCAGCAGCCTTTTGGGGTCCGGGGCCAACGTCCTGACTTTC.